Below are 24 T cell receptor beta chains sequenced from a single sample in a study of shared T cell receptors in the human thymus. TCRdb's table, derived via immunoSEQ multiplex PCR, lists solely in-frame clones and lacks some. The sample comprises about 660,000 clones, approximately 87% of which are singletons, and 0.0095% to 0.013% rests with the top ten. These same records also appear under a second study, on human thymus T cells.

Sequenced sample: thymocytes. These receptors all come from a boy less than two years old with a congenital heart defect.

The rearrangement joins TRBV7-9 to TRBJ2-1, with 7 nucleotides matching TRBD1. Germline lookup yields CDR1 SEHNR and CDR2 FQNEAQ (reference sequence). Trimming cost V 5 bases and J 2 bases; bases outside gene matches: 6. The CDR3 is 15 residues long. CDR3 region: CASSLRQGPYNEQFF. CDR3 sequence (DNA): TGTGCCAGCAGCCTACGACAGGGACCCTACAATGAGCAGTTCTTC.

This clone was recorded only once. V and J are TRBV28 and TRBJ2-1; 8 bases match TRBD2. Germline CDR1 and CDR2: MDHEN and SYDVKM. The CDR3 runs 15 residues. V dropped 3 bases and J dropped 5; count of bases not matched to a gene: 6. CDR3 amino acids: CASSLVAGPNNEQFF. The CDR3 DNA follows: TGTGCCAGCAGTTTGGTAGCGGGGCCTAACAATGAGCAGTTCTTC.

The chain has TRBV29-1 and TRBJ2-3, with a possible D match to TRBD2 (6 bases). Germline loops: CDR1 SQVTM, CDR2 ANQGSEA. The CDR3 is 13 amino acids. The V end was cut by 4 bases, the J end by 4 bases, with 12 bases between. DNA of the CDR3: TGCAGCGTTGCCCGGGAGTCGGCAGATACGCAGTATTTT. It translates to CSVARESADTQYF.

This sequence joins TRBV19 and TRBJ1-2; a weak D match, TRBD1 (6 bases). From germline, CDR1 is LNHDA and CDR2 SQIVND (reference sequence). The CDR3 covers 16 residues. Between the trimmed V and J ends, which lost 3 bases and 4 bases, there was a span of 18 bases. This CDR3 is CASSIPRTGIVYGYTF. In nucleotides, the CDR3 is TGTGCCAGTAGTATTCCCCGCACAGGGATAGTCTATGGCTACACCTTC.

The chain joins TRBV19 to TRBJ2-1; 9 nucleotides match TRBD2. The CDR3 spans 17 residues. After removal of 1 base from V and 1 base from J, the junction contained 5 bases not matched to a gene. CDR1 is LNHDA, CDR2 SQIVND, per germline (reference sequence). CDR3 loop: CASSIGSGRWSYNEQFF. CDR3 nucleotide sequence: TGTGCCAGTAGTATAGGTAGCGGGAGATGGTCCTACAATGAGCAGTTCTTC. The full variable domain, rest sourced from reference TRBV19 and TRBJ2-1, is DGGITQSPKYLFRKEGQNVTLSCEQNLNHDAMYWYRQDPGQGLRLIYYSQIVNDFQKGDIAEGYSVSREKKESFPLTVTSAQKNPTAFYLCASSIGSGRWSYNEQFFGPGTRLTVL.

This clone was recorded only once. An end of the junction differs from the germline gene, which may be a read error. The CDR3 DNA reads TGTGCCAGCAGCTTAGATTTCAACATTGAAGCTTTCTTT. Amino acid sequence: CASSLDFNIEAFF. V and J are TRBV11-2 and TRBJ1-1; no clear D gene. Per germline, CDR1 SGHAT and CDR2 FQNNGV. The CDR3 is 13 amino acids.

This clone was picked up one time. V and J are TRBV18 and TRBJ2-5; TRBD2 matches at 7 bases. This CDR3 region has 16 residues. V trimming: 0 bases; J trimming: 5 bases; junction bases outside the gene matches: 9. CDR1 is KGHSH and CDR2 is LQKENI in the germline V gene. The CDR3 bases are TGTGCCAGCTCACCACCGGTAGCGGGTCTGCGGGAGACCCAGTACTTC. This sequence encodes CASSPPVAGLRETQYF.

The chain's CDR3 is CASSGSRKREGGCEQFF. CDR3 nucleotides: TGTGCCAGCAGTGGCTCCAGGAAGCGGGAGGGAGGATGTGAGCAGTTCTTC. The chain recombines TRBV25-1 with TRBJ2-1; 10 bases match TRBD2. The J segment lost 9 bases and the V segment lost 4 bases, leaving 15 bases of the junction unmatched. This CDR3 comprises 17 residues. CDR1 and CDR2 from the germline V gene are MGHDK and SYGVNS.

The CDR3 sequence is CASRPGQRNEKLFF. The CDR3 nucleotides read TGTGCCAGCCGCCCGGGACAGAGAAATGAAAAACTGTTTTTT. The rearrangement uses TRBV6-5 and TRBJ1-4; 7 bases map to TRBD1. Germline lookup yields CDR1 MNHEY and CDR2 SVGAGI. The junction had 8 bases not matched to a gene; V was cut back by 8 bases and J by 5 bases. The CDR3 is 14 amino acids.

This clone has only one observation. V and J are TRBV25-1 and TRBJ2-3, with 9 bases lining up with TRBD2. The CDR3 loop spans 15 amino acids. Germline V gene lookup returns CDR1 MGHDK and CDR2 SYGVNS. Trimming took 4 bases from V and 6 from J; bases not matched to a gene: 8. Here the CDR3 DNA reads TGTGCCAGCAGTGCTGGCGGGAGGGCCCCCGATACGCAGTATTTT. It translates to CASSAGGRAPDTQYF.

This chain joins TRBV4-3 and TRBJ2-7; TRBD1 matches 9 bases. V lost 4 bases to trimming and J lost 2 bases; unmatched junction nucleotides: 0. There are 13 residues in the CDR3. In germline, CDR1 is LGHNA, CDR2 YSLEER. The CDR3 region has the DNA TGCGCCAGCAGCCGGGACAGGGCCTACGAGCAGTACTTC. It specifies CASSRDRAYEQYF.

This chain connects TRBV19 to TRBJ2-7; 12 bases line up with TRBD2. J was trimmed by 3 bases and V by 5 bases; bases with no gene match: 11. Germline V gene lookup returns CDR1 LNHDA and CDR2 SQIVND (reference sequence). This CDR3 region has 17 residues. This CDR3 reads CASSPGLAGPGSYEQYF. The DNA for the CDR3 is TGTGCCAGTAGTCCCGGACTAGCGGGGCCCGGAAGCTACGAGCAGTACTTC. The whole variable domain, remainder taken from reference TRBV19 and TRBJ2-7, is DGGITQSPKYLFRKEGQNVTLSCEQNLNHDAMYWYRQDPGQGLRLIYYSQIVNDFQKGDIAEGYSVSREKKESFPLTVTSAQKNPTAFYLCASSPGLAGPGSYEQYFGPGTRLTVT.

The chain links TRBV29-1 to TRBJ2-7; TRBD1 agrees at 7 bases. V was clipped by 6 bases and J by 3 bases; unmatched bases: 11. In germline, CDR1 is SQVTM, CDR2 ANQGSEA. There are 14 residues in the CDR3. CDR3 region: CSVTFDRECYEQYF. CDR3 in DNA: TGCAGCGTCACATTCGACAGGGAATGCTACGAGCAGTACTTC.

The rearrangement uses TRBV4-3 and TRBJ1-2; D is possibly TRBD1 (5 bases). This CDR3 comprises 16 residues. The germline V and J ends were trimmed by 2 bases and 6 bases, with 19 bases remaining between them. Germline CDR1 reads LGHNA; CDR2 reads YSLEER. CDR3 sequence reads: CASSQHQGPGENGYTF. CDR3 coding DNA: TGCGCCAGCAGCCAACATCAGGGCCCGGGTGAGAATGGCTACACCTTC.

The V and J genes are TRBV12-2 and TRBJ2-1; the table's D call, TRBD2, has no DNA check behind it. TRBV12-2 is reported as a pseudogene. The CDR3 covers 16 residues. Here the CDR3 reads CASRLVKAGGGNEQFF. As DNA, the CDR3 is TGTGCAAGTCGCTTAGTAAAGGCGGGAGGGGGAAATGAGCAGTTCTTC.

The J gene is TRBJ2-1, the V gene TRBV5-6; 9 bases are shared with TRBD2. Germline assignment: CDR1 SGHDT and CDR2 YYEEEE. CDR3 length equals 16 residues. Trimming took 4 bases from V and 7 from J; bases not matched to a gene: 12. CDR3 region: CASSSLFAGGPNEQFF. The CDR3 bases are TGTGCCAGCAGCAGCTTATTTGCGGGAGGGCCAAATGAGCAGTTCTTC.

The chain carries TRBV4-1 and TRBJ1-4, with TRBD1 as a possible D gene (5 bases). V was cut by 0 bases and J by 4 bases, with 12 bases left in between. Germline V gene lookup returns CDR1 MGHRA and CDR2 YSYEKL. The CDR3 has 16 amino acids. CDR3 amino acids: CASSQDGGAFNEKLFF. The CDR3 nucleotides are TGCGCCAGCAGCCAAGATGGAGGGGCCTTTAATGAAAAACTGTTTTTT.

This chain links TRBV28 with TRBJ1-5; TRBD1 agrees at 7 bases. Germline V CDR1 and CDR2: MDHEN, SYDVKM. There are 15 residues in the CDR3. Trimming at V came to 3 bases and at J to 7 bases, leaving 9 bases not matched to a gene. The CDR3 DNA is TGTGCCAGCAGTTTGGGGCAGGGGGAAGGACAGCCCCAGCATTTT. Protein product: CASSLGQGEGQPQHF.

This clone is a singleton in its sample. The genes are TRBV12-5 and TRBJ2-3, with D possibly TRBD2 on 5 matching bases. Trimming took off 4 bases at V and 2 bases at J, with 16 bases between the two ends. Germline-derived CDR1 and CDR2 are LGHNT and FRNRAP. The CDR3 length is 16 residues. The CDR3 sequence is CASGSPFGETTDTQYF. The CDR3 DNA follows: TGTGCTAGTGGTTCCCCGTTTGGGGAGACCACAGATACGCAGTATTTT.

This clone appeared a single time. The chain uses TRBV21-1 and TRBJ2-5; TRBD2 was called by the table and not checked on the DNA. TRBV21-1 is a known pseudogene. The CDR3 runs 15 residues. In nucleotides, the CDR3 is TGTGCCAGCAGCAAAAACGGGAGTTCTCAAGAGACCCAGTACTTC. It yields the protein CASSKNGSSQETQYF.

The chain combines TRBV5-4 with TRBJ1-1; D ambiguous. The CDR3 is made up of 11 amino acids. Trimming removed 7 bases from V and 5 bases from J, with 9 bases in between. Germline CDR1 SGHNT, CDR2 YYREEE (reference sequence). Here the CDR3 reads CASRVGTEAFF. The CDR3 DNA follows: TGTGCCAGCCGCGTCGGGACTGAAGCTTTCTTT.

For this clone: This sample also contains other DNA sequences that code for the same CDR3. The rearrangement uses TRBV27 and TRBJ2-7, with 12 positions matching TRBD1. Trimming cost V 6 bases and J 4 bases; bases outside gene matches: 4. The CDR3 covers 14 residues. From germline, CDR1 is MNHEY and CDR2 SMNVEV (reference sequence). The CDR3 DNA sequence: TGTGCCAGCAGCCCGGGACAGGGGGCATACGAGCAGTACTTC. Its protein is CASSPGQGAYEQYF.

The chain links TRBV5-6 to TRBJ2-4; 8 bases agree with TRBD1. CDR1 is SGHDT and CDR2 is YYEEEE in the germline V gene. There are 14 residues in the CDR3. V was pared by 3 bases and J by 4 bases, with 3 bases of the junction left unmatched. The CDR3 region is CASSWDRQKNIQYF. The CDR3 DNA is TGTGCCAGCAGCTGGGACAGGCAAAAAAACATTCAGTACTTC.

This rearrangement joins TRBV19 to TRBJ2-1, with 7 positions matching TRBD2. With 3 bases clipped from V and 0 bases from J, the junction kept 14 bases outside the gene matches. In germline, CDR1 is LNHDA, CDR2 SQIVND (reference sequence). The CDR3 is made up of 19 amino acids. The CDR3 region is CASSIGPVVGGSSYNEQFF. DNA of the CDR3: TGTGCCAGTAGTATCGGGCCGGTAGTGGGAGGGAGCTCCTACAATGAGCAGTTCTTC. The variable domain in full, with the rest retrieved from reference TRBV19 and TRBJ2-1, is DGGITQSPKYLFRKEGQNVTLSCEQNLNHDAMYWYRQDPGQGLRLIYYSQIVNDFQKGDIAEGYSVSREKKESFPLTVTSAQKNPTAFYLCASSIGPVVGGSSYNEQFFGPGTRLTVL.